This entry lists 3 T cell receptor beta chains sequenced from one sample in a study of blood T cell repertoires in COVID-19. The protocol was immunoSEQ multiplex PCR, while the TCRdb copy is restricted to in-frame clones and leaves out a portion. The table lists about 280,000 clones, about nine tenths of them singletons. Sequenced: peripheral blood. All receptors derive from a woman between 50 and 59 years old who had recovered from COVID-19.

The chain carries TRBV7-2 and TRBJ2-1; D unresolved. The ends were cut back, 7 bases at V and 3 bases at J, with 13 bases in the middle. The CDR3 contains 14 residues. Per the germline V gene, CDR1 is SGHTA and CDR2 is FQGNSA. The CDR3 reads CASKLQNIYNEQFF. The CDR3 nucleotides read TGTGCCAGCAAGTTACAGAATATCTACAATGAGCAGTTCTTC. The full variable domain, with the rest looked up from reference TRBV7-2 and TRBJ2-1, is GAGVSQSPSNKVTEKGKDVELRCDPISGHTALYWYRQSLGQGLEFLIYFQGNSAPDKSGLPSDRFSAERTGGSVSTLTIQRTQQEDSAVYLCASKLQNIYNEQFFGPGTRLTVL.

The chain couples TRBV30 to TRBJ2-5; D is perhaps TRBD1 (6 bases). Trimming removed 5 bases at V and 5 bases at J, with 12 bases between. The CDR3 extends over 12 amino acids. Germline V gene sequence: CDR1 GTSNPN, CDR2 SVGIG (reference sequence). This chain's CDR3 is CAWGQRRETQYF. The CDR3 nucleotides are TGTGCCTGGGGACAGCGACGGGAGACCCAGTACTTC.

About this clone: Germline is not matched at one junction end, which may reflect a read error. The chain combines TRBV4-2 with TRBJ2-1; 9 positions match TRBD2. CDR1 and CDR2 from the germline V gene are LGHNA and YNFKEQ. This CDR3 comprises 12 residues. This CDR3 is CASSQEREGLLF. CDR3 bases: TGTGCCAGCAGCCAAGAGCGGGAGGGACTACTCTTC.